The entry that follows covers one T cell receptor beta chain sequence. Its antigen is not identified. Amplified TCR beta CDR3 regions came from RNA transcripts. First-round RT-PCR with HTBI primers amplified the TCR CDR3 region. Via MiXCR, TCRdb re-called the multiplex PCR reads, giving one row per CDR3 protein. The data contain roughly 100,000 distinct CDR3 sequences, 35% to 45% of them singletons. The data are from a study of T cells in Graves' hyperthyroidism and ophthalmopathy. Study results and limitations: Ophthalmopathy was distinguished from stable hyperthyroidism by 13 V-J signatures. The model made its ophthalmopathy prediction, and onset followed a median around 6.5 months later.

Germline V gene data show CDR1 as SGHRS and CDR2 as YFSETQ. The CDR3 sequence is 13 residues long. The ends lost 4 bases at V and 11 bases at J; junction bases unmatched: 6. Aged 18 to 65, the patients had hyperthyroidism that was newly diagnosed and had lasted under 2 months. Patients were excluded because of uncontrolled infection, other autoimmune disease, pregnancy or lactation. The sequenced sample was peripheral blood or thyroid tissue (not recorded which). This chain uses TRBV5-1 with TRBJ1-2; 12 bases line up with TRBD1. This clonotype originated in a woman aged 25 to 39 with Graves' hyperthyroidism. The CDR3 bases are TGCGCCAGCAGCGCCGGGACAGGGGGCGGGTACACCTTC. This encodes CASSAGTGGGYTF.